The clone carrying this TCR beta chain was picked up many times. Its target is unknown. The sample belongs to a study of T cell repertoires in cytomegalovirus infection. Study-wide context: Public TCR beta signatures were indicative of both CMV infection and a matching HLA type. Study-level points and caveats: Identification of carriers of CMV plus the relevant HLA was achieved through cumulative public TCR beta family frequency. Clonotype analysis showed dominance of the ex vivo response by HLA-C-restricted CMV-specific TCR beta clonotypes.

TCRdb reprocessed the reads via MiXCR and lists one record per CDR3 protein. Of some 590,000 distinct CDR3 sequences listed, roughly 43% are singletons. The germline CDR1 and CDR2 sequences are SGHTA and FQGNSA. There are 14 residues in the CDR3. Trimming left V 5 bases short and J 1 base short, with 11 bases between. This receptor was obtained from a human donor in good health (CMV status not recorded). Some clones in this sample may be carry-over from other donors' samples. The specimen comprised cultured PBMCs, sampled from culture after CMV antigen stimulation. V usage is TRBV7-2 and J usage is TRBJ1-2; D is ambiguous. The CDR3 loop reads CASSTRTDNYGYTF. The CDR3 region has the DNA TGTGCCAGCAGCACAAGGACGGATAACTATGGCTACACCTTC.